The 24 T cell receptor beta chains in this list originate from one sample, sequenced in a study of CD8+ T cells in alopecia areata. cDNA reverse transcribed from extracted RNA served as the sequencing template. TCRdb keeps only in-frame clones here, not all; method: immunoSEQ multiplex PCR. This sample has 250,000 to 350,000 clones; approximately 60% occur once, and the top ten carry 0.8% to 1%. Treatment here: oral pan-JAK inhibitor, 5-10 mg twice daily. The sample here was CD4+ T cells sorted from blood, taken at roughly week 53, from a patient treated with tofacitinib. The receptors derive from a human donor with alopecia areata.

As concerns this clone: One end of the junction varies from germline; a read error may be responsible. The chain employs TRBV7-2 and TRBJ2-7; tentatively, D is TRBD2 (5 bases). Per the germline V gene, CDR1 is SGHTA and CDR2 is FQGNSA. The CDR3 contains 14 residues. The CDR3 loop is CASSPQLEAYEQYF. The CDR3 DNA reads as TGTGCTAGCAGCCCACAACTAGAAGCCTACGAGCAGTACTTC.

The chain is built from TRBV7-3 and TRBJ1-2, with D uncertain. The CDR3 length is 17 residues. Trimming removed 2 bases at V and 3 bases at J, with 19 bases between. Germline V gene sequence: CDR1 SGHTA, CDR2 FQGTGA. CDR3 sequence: CASSLLGRIGGDYGYTF. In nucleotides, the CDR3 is TGTGCCAGCAGCTTACTAGGCCGAATTGGAGGAGACTATGGCTACACCTTC.

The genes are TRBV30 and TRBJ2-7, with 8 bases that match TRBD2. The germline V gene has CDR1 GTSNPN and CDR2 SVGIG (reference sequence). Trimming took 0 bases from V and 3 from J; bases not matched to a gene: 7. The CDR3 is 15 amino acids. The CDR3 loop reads CAWSVGLAGHYEQYF. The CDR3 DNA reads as TGTGCCTGGAGTGTAGGATTAGCGGGACACTACGAGCAGTACTTC.

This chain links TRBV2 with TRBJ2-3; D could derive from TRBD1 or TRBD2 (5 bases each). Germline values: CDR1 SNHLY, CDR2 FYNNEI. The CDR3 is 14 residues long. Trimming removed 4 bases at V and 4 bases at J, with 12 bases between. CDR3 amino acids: CASSGSGDPDTQYF. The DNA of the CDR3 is TGTGCCAGCAGTGGGTCTGGGGACCCAGATACGCAGTATTTT.

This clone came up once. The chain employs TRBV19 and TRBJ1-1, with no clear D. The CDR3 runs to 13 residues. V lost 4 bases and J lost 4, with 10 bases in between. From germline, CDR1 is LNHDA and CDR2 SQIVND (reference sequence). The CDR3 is CASSTGIRTEAFF. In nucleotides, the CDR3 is TGTGCCAGTAGTACAGGAATACGCACTGAAGCTTTCTTT.

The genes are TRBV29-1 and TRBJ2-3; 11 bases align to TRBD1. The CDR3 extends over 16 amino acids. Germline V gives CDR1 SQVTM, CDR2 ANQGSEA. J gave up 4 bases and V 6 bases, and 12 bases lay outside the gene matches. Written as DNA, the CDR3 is TGCAGCGTAGGAAGAGCCGGGACAGGGGGTCCAGATACGCAGTATTTT. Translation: CSVGRAGTGGPDTQYF.

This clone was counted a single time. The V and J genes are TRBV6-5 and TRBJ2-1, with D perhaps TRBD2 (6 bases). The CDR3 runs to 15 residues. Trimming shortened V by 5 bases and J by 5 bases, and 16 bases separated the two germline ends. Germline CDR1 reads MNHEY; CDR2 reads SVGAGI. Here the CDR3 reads CASSPAGTPNNEQFF. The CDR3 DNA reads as TGTGCCAGCAGTCCCGCCGGGACTCCGAACAATGAGCAGTTCTTC.

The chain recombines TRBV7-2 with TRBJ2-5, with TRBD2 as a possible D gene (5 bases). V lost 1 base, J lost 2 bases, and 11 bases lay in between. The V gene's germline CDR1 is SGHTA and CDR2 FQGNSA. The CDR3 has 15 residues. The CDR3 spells CASSLVSGIQETQYF. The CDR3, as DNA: TGTGCCAGCAGCTTAGTGTCGGGGATTCAAGAGACCCAGTACTTC.

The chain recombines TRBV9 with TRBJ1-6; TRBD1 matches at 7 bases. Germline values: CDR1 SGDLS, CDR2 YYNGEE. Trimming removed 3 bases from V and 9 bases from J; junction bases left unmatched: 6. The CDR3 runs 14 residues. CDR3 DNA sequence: TGTGCCAGCAGCGCCGACAGGGTAGGTTCACCCCTCCACTTT. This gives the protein CASSADRVGSPLHF.

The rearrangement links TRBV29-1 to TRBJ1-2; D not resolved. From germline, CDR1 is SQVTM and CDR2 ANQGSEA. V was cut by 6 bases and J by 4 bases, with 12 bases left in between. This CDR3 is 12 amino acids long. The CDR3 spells CSVRGSAYGYTF. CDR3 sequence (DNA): TGCAGCGTCCGAGGTTCAGCCTATGGCTACACCTTC.

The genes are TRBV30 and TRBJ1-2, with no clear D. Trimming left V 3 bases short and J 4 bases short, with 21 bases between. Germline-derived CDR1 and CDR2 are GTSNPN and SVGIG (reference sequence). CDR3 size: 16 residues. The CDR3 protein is CAWSAPGQGRIYGYTF. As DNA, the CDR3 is TGTGCCTGGAGCGCCCCTGGCCAAGGGCGCATCTATGGCTACACCTTC.

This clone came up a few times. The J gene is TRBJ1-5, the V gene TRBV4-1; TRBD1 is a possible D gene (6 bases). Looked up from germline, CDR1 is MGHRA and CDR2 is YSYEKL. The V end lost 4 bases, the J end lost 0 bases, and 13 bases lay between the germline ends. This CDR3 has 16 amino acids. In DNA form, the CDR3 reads TGCGCCAGCAGCCCGTGGGGGGCGTATAGCAATCAGCCCCAGCATTTT. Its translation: CASSPWGAYSNQPQHF.

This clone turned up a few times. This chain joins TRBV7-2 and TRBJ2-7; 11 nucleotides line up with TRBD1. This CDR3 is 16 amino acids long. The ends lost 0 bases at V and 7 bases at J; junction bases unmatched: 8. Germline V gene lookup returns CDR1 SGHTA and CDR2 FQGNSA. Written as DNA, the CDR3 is TGTGCCAGCAGCTTAGCAGGGACAGGGGGACTTAGGGAGCAGTACTTC. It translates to CASSLAGTGGLREQYF.

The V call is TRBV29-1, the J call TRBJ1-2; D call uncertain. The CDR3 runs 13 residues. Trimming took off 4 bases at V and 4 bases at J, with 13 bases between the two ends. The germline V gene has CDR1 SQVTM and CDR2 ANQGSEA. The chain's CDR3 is CSVGVSAVYGYTF. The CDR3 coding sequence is TGCAGCGTTGGGGTCTCGGCGGTCTATGGCTACACCTTC.

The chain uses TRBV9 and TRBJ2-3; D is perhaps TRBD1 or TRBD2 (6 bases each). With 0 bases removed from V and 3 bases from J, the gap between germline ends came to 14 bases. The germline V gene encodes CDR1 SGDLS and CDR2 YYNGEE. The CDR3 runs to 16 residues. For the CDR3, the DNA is TGTGCCAGCAGCGTAGCTCTCGGGGGCCGGACAGATACGCAGTATTTT. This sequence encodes CASSVALGGRTDTQYF.

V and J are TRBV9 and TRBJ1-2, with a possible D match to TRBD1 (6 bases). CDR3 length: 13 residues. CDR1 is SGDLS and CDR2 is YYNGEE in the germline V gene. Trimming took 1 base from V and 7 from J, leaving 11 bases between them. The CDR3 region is CASSVPGAPGYTF. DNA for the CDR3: TGTGCCAGCAGCGTACCGGGGGCTCCTGGCTACACCTTC.

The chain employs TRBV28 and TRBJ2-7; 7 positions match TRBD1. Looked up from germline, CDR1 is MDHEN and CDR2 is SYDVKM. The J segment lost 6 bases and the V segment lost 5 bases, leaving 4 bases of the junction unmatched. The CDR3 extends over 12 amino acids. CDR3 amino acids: CASSDRVSEQYF. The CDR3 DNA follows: TGTGCCAGCAGTGACAGGGTCTCCGAGCAGTACTTC.

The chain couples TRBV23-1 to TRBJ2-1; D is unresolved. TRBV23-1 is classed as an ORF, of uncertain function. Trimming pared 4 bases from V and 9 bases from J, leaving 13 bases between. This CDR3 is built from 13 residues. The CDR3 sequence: CASSRLPPSEQFF. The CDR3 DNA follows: TGCGCCAGCAGTCGCCTCCCGCCGAGTGAGCAGTTCTTC.

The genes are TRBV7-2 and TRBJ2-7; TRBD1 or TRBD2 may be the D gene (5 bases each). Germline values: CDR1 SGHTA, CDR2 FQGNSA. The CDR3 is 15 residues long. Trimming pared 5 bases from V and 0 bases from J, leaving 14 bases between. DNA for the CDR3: TGTGCCAGCAGCCCACGGGACGGAAGCTCCTACGAGCAGTACTTC. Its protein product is CASSPRDGSSYEQYF.

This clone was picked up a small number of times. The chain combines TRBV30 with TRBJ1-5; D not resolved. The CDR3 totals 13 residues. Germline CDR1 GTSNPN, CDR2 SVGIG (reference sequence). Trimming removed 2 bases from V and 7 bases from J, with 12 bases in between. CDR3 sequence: CAWSPLEGQPQHF. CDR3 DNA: TGTGCCTGGAGTCCACTGGAAGGCCAGCCCCAGCATTTT.

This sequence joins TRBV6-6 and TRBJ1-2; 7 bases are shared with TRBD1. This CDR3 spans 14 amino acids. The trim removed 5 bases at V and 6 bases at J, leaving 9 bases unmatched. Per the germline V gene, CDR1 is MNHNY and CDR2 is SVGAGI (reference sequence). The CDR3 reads CASSPIQGTNGYTF. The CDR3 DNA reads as TGTGCCAGCAGTCCAATACAGGGGACGAATGGCTACACCTTC.

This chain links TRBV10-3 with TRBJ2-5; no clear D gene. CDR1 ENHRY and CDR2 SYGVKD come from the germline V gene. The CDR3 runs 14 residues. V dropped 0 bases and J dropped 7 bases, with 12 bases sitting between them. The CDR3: CAISESTSFGTQYF. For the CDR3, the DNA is TGTGCCATCAGTGAGTCGACCTCCTTTGGGACCCAGTACTTC.

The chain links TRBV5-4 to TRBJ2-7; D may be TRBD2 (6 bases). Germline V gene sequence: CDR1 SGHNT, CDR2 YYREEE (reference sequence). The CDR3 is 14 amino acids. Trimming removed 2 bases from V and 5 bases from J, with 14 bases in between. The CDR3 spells CASSFRPEGNEQYF. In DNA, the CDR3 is TGTGCCAGCAGCTTTCGGCCGGAGGGAAACGAGCAGTACTTC.

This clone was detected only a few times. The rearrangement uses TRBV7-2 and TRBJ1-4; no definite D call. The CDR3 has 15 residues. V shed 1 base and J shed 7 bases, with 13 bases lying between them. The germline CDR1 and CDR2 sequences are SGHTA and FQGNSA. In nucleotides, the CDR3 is TGTGCCAGCAGCTTAGATGTGGGGTTGGGTGAAAAACTGTTTTTT. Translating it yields CASSLDVGLGEKLFF.